This T cell receptor beta chain was captured by sequencing in a study of beta chain features in type 1 diabetes. Of the isolated RNA, all was reverse transcribed, and so the sequenced material was expressed TCRB transcripts. Assay used: immunoSEQ multiplex PCR; TCRdb lists only in-frame clones, some missing. The sample carries over 150,000 clones, just over 8% recorded once. Notes on the study in general: Shorter templates might be favored by PCR, equally in patients and controls. Type 1 diabetes patients had TCRB CDR3s that were shorter (moderately but significantly so) in all four CD4+ subsets. Reduced insertions and increased deletions marked VDJ junctions in type 1 diabetes patients.

Sorting that relied on CD45RO/CCR7/CD25/CD127/CD95/CD27 yielded CD4+ naive, central memory, regulatory and stem cell-like memory cells. Germline CDR1 SGHDN, CDR2 FVKESK. After removal of 5 bases from V and 3 bases from J, the junction contained 2 bases not matched to a gene. CDR3 length: 13 residues. This clone turned up a few times. Its matching antigen is unknown. The receptor was isolated from a woman between 18 and 29 years old with type 1 diabetes. The chain links TRBV14 to TRBJ2-7; 9 bases agree with TRBD1. The sequenced material came from central memory CD4+ T cells from blood. CDR3 DNA sequence: TGTGCCAGCAGCAGGGACAGGGTCTACGAGCAGTACTTC. This codes for CASSRDRVYEQYF. The whole variable domain, remainder taken from reference TRBV14 and TRBJ2-7, is EAGVTQFPSHSVIEKGQTVTLRCDPISGHDNLYWYRRVMGKEIKFLLHFVKESKQDESGMPNNRFLAERTGGTYSTLKVQPAELEDSGVYFCASSRDRVYEQYFGPGTRLTVT.